This T cell receptor beta chain was recorded in a study of T-cell memory formation after mild COVID-19. This CDR3 is 15 amino acids long. The V gene's germline CDR1 is SEHNR and CDR2 FQNEAQ (reference sequence). The ends were cut back, 5 bases at V and 3 bases at J, with 15 bases in the middle. This clonotype was picked up a small number of times. Its antigen is unidentified. TCRdb recomputed calls from the 5' RACE reads with MiXCR, one row per CDR3 protein. Found here are hundreds of thousands of distinct CDR3 sequences, 20% to 25% of them singletons; the top ten hold about 10%. Study findings and constraints: Clones shrinking between day 15 and 85 showed a balanced CD4/CD8 split, and those that grew later tilted toward CD4+. The appearance of some responding clones in pre-infection memory suggested that cross-reactive memory joined.

The chain uses TRBV7-9 and TRBJ2-3; D might be TRBD2 (6 bases). The specimen sequenced was PBMCs or a T cell subset sorted from them (not recorded which). The receptor was derived from an adult woman who had mild COVID-19 (a few samples of this study predate the infection). Cell type and time point are not known. DNA for the CDR3: TGTGCCAGCAGCCCCGGGACTGTAGGTACAGATACGCAGTATTTT. The encoded protein is CASSPGTVGTDTQYF.